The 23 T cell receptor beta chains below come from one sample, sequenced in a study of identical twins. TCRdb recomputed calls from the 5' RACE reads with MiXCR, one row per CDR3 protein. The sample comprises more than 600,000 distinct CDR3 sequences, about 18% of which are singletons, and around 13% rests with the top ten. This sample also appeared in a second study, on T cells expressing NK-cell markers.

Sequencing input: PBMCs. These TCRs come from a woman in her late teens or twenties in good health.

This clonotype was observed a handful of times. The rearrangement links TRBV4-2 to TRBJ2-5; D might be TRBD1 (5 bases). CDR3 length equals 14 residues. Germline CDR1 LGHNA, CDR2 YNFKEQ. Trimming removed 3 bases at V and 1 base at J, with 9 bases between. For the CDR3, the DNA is TGTGCCAGCAGCCAGCAACAGGTCCAAGAGACCCAGTACTTC. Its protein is CASSQQQVQETQYF.

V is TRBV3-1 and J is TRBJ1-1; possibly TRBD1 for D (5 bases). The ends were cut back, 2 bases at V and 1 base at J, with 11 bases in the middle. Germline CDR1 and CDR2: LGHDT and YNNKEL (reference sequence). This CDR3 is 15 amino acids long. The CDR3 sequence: CASSQRGRWNTEAFF. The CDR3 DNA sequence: TGTGCCAGCAGCCAAAGGGGCAGGTGGAACACTGAAGCTTTCTTT. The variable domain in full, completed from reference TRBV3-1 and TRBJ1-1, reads DTAVSQTPKYLVTQMGNDKSIKCEQNLGHDTMYWYKQDSKKFLKIMFSYNNKELIINETVPNRFSPKSPDKAHLNLHINSLELGDSAVYFCASSQRGRWNTEAFFGQGTRLTVV.

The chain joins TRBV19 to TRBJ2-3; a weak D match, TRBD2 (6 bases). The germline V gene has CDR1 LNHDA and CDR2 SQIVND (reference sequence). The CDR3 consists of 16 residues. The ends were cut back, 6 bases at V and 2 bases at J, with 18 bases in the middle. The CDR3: CASSGRLRIATDTQYF. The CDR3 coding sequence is TGTGCCAGTAGCGGGAGACTTAGAATTGCCACAGATACGCAGTATTTT.

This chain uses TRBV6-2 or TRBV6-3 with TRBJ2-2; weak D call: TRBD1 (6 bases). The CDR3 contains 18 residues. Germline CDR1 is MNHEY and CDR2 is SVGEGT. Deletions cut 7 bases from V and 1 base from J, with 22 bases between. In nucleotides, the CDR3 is TGTGCCAGCATCCCCTCGCCGTCGGGACAAATGAACACCGGGGAGCTGTTTTTT. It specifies CASIPSPSGQMNTGELFF.

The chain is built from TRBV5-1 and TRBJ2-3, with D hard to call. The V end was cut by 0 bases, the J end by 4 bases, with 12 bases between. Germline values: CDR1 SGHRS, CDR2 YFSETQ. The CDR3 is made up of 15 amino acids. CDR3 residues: CASSLEGLPADTQYF. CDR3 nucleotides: TGCGCCAGCAGCTTGGAAGGTTTGCCAGCAGATACGCAGTATTTT.

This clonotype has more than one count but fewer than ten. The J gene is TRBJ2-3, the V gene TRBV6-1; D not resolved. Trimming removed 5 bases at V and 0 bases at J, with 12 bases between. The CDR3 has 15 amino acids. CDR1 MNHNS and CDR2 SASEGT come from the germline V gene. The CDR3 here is CASSPLWPSTDTQYF. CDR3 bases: TGTGCCAGCAGTCCTTTGTGGCCTAGCACAGATACGCAGTATTTT.

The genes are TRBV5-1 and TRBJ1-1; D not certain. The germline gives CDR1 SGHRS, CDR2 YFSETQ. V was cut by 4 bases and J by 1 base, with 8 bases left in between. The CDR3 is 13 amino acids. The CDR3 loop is CASSAESNTEAFF. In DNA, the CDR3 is TGCGCCAGCAGCGCCGAATCGAACACTGAAGCTTTCTTT.

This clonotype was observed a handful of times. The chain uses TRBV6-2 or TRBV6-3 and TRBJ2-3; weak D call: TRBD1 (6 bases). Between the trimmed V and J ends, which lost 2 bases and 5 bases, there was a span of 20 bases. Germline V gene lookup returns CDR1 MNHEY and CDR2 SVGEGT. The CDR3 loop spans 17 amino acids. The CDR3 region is CASSYDPTGLQGDTQYF. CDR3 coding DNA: TGTGCCAGCAGTTACGACCCAACAGGGCTCCAGGGAGATACGCAGTATTTT.

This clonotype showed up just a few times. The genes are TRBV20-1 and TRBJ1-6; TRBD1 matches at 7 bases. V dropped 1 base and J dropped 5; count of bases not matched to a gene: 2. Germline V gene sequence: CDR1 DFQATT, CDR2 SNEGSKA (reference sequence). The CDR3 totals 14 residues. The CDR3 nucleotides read TGCAGTGCTAGAGCAGGGGGTCATAATTCACCCCTCCACTTT. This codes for CSARAGGHNSPLHF.

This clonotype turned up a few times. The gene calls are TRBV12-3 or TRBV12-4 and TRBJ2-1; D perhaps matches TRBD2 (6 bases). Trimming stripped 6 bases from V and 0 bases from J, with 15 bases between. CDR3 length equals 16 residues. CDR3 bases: TGTGCCAGCAGCCCTCTGACGGGAGTCTCCTACAATGAGCAGTTCTTC. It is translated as CASSPLTGVSYNEQFF.

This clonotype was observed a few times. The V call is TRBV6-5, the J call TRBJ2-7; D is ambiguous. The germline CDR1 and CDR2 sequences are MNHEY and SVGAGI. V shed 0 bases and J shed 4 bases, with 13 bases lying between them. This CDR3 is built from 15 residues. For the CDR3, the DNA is TGTGCCAGCAGTTACTCGATGGCAGCCTCTTACGAGCAGTACTTC. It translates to CASSYSMAASYEQYF.

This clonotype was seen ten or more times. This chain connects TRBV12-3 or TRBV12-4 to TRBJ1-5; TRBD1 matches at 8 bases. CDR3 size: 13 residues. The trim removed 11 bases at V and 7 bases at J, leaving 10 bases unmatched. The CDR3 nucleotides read TGTGCCGGGAGTCAGACAGGGGAGCAGCCCCAGCATTTT. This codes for CAGSQTGEQPQHF.

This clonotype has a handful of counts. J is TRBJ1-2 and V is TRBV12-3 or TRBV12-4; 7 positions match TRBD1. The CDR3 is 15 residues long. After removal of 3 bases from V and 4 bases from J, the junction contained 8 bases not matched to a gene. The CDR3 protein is CASSFQGDTFYGYTF. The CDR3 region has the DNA TGTGCCAGCAGTTTCCAGGGGGACACCTTCTATGGCTACACCTTC.

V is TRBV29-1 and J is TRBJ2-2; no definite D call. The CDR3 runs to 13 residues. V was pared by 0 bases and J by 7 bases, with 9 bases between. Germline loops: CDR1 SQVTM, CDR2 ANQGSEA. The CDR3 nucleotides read TGCAGCGTTGAAGATTCGACACTCGGGGAGCTGTTTTTT. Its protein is CSVEDSTLGELFF.

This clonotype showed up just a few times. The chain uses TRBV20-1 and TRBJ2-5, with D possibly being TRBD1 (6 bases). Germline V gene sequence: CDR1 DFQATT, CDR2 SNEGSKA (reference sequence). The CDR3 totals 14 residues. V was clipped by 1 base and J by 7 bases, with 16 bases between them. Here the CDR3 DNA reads TGCAGTGCTAGAGTCCAGGGGCCCCTAGGGACCCAGTACTTC. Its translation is CSARVQGPLGTQYF.

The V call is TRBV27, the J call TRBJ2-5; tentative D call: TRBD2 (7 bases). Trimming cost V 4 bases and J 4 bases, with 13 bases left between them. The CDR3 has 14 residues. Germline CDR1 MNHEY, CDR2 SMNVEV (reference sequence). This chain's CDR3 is CASSSAGAGETQYF. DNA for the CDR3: TGTGCCAGCAGTTCCGCGGGGGCAGGAGAGACCCAGTACTTC.

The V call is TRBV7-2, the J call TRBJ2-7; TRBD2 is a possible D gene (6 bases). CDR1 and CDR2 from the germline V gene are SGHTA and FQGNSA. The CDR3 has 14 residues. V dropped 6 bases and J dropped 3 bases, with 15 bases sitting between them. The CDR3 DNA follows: TGTGCCAGCAGGCCAAAGGGAGGTAACTACGAGCAGTACTTC. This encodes CASRPKGGNYEQYF.

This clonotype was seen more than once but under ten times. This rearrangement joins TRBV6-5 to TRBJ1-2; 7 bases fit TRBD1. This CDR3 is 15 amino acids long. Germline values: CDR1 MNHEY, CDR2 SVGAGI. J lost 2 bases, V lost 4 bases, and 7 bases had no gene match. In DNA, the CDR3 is TGTGCCAGCAGTTCGAGAGGACAGGCCAACTATGGCTACACCTTC. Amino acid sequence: CASSSRGQANYGYTF.

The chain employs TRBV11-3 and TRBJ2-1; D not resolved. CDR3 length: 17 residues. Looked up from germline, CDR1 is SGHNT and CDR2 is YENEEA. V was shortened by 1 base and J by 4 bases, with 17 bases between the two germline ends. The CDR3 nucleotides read TGTGCCAGCAGCTTAGGCGTTGGTGGCGGCTTGTACAATGAGCAGTTCTTC. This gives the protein CASSLGVGGGLYNEQFF.

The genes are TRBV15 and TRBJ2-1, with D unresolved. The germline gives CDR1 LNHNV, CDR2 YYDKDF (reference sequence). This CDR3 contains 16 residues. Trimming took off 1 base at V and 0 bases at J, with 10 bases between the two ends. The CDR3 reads CATSRAGRSSYNEQFF. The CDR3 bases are TGTGCCACCAGCAGAGCTGGCAGGAGCTCCTACAATGAGCAGTTCTTC.

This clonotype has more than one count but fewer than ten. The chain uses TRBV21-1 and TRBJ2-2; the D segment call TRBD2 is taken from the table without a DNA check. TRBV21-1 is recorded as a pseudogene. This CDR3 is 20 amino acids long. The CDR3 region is CASSKGPPSSDNSNTGELFF. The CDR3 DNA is TGTGCCAGCAGCAAAGGACCGCCTAGCAGCGATAATTCGAACACCGGGGAGCTGTTTTTT.

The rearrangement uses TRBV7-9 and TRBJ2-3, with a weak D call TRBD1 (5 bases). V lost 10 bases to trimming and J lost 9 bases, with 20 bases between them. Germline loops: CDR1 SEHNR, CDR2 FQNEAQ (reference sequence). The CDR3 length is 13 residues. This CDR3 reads CAIGPGQGGTQYF. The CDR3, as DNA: TGTGCCATCGGCCCCGGGCAGGGCGGAACGCAGTATTTT.

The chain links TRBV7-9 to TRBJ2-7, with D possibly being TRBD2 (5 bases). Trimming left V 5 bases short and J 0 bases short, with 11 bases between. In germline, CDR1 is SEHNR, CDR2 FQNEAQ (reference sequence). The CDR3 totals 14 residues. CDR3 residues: CASSPDSNSYEQYF. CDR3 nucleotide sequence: TGTGCCAGCAGCCCGGACTCCAACTCCTACGAGCAGTACTTC. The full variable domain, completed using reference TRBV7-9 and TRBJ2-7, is DTGVSQNPRHKITKRGQNVTFRCDPISEHNRLYWYRQTLGQGPEFLTYFQNEAQLEKSRLLSDRFSAERPKGSFSTLEIQRTEQGDSAMYLCASSPDSNSYEQYFGPGTRLTVT.